These T cell receptor beta chains were read from a single sample in a study of immune heterogeneity within non-small cell lung tumors. TCRdb re-called the multiplex PCR reads through MiXCR, storing one row per CDR3 protein. The sample contains about 10,000 distinct CDR3 sequences, 15% to 20% of which appear only once. Sample: lung tumor tissue. Receptors originate from a man aged 40-49 years with non-small cell lung cancer. The CDR3 runs from the conserved cysteine through the conserved F or W. Fields, in order: J gene, clone size, V gene, CDR3 protein. A clone size is listed for some rows: how often the clone was seen (once, few, many), or a class if it is expanded.

TRBJ1-1 NA TRBV20-1 CSARGLTGRNTEAFF
TRBJ2-7 NA TRBV2 CASSETSGGYIYEHYF
TRBJ2-1 medium-sized TRBV20-1 CSAFFSYNEQFF
TRBJ1-1 many TRBV29-1 CSVPPEDRGTTEAFF
TRBJ1-5 medium-sized TRBV7-8 CASSQQGPNQPQHF
TRBJ2-7 medium-sized TRBV13 CASSLGVWVGSYEQYF
TRBJ2-5 many TRBV27 CASSTSNQETQYF
TRBJ2-7 medium-sized TRBV27 CASRGLVAGSHEQYF
TRBJ1-2 medium-sized TRBV6-1 CASSSVRVLGTGGYTF
TRBJ2-7 medium-sized TRBV7-2 CASSSGRGFYEQYF
TRBJ2-3 few TRBV6-4 CASSRAGGSTDTQYF
TRBJ2-7 NA TRBV5-1 CASSLADIYEQYF
TRBJ2-7 many TRBV19 CASSTAGTYLYEQYF
TRBJ2-7 NA TRBV10-2 CASSVLSGSEYEQYF
TRBJ2-2 medium-sized TRBV12-3/TRBV12-4 CASSFAGTGNTGELFF
TRBJ2-2 NA TRBV28 CASSLRVVPGELFF
TRBJ1-1 many TRBV3-1 CASSREVGTEAFF
TRBJ2-7 medium-sized TRBV19 CASSRSAGPYEQYF
TRBJ1-4 many TRBV3-1 CASSQGAPNEKLFF
TRBJ2-7 many TRBV7-2 CASSLGGVGAPYEQYF
TRBJ2-1 many TRBV6-2/TRBV6-3 CASSYVGPYNEQFF
TRBJ2-7 NA TRBV4-3 CASSQETGGHEQYF
TRBJ1-2 medium-sized TRBV6-2/TRBV6-3 CASSPGANYGYTF
TRBJ2-5 many TRBV2 CASRIGQETQYF
TRBJ1-2 medium-sized TRBV6-1 CASSESQDLNGYTF
TRBJ2-7 medium-sized TRBV30 CAWSGKSYEQYF
TRBJ1-1 many TRBV19 CASSREGTGNTEAFF
TRBJ2-3 medium-sized TRBV20-1 CSATQEGVGTDTQYF
TRBJ1-1 medium-sized TRBV11-3 CASSLDEGQEAFF
TRBJ2-5 many TRBV3-1 CASSHQGQETQYF
TRBJ1-6 medium-sized TRBV5-1 CASSPGQYYNSPLHF
TRBJ2-3 many TRBV6-4 CASRGDPGADTQYF
TRBJ2-2 medium-sized TRBV3-1 CASSPPAGGRTGELFF
TRBJ2-3 many TRBV20-1 CSATREGIGTDTQYF
TRBJ2-3 medium-sized TRBV12-3/TRBV12-4 CAITTVGQGTDTQYF
TRBJ2-1 many TRBV6-1 CASTGLLHNEQFF
TRBJ2-2 NA TRBV3-1 CASSQEGSLGELFF
TRBJ2-5 many TRBV2 CASSRLEETQYF
TRBJ2-2 medium-sized TRBV5-1 CAIRLRTGELFF
TRBJ1-4 many TRBV5-1 CASSLKQGVNEKLFF
TRBJ2-6 many TRBV27 CASSPTGVGANVLTF